The rows below give T cell receptor beta chains drawn from one sample of a study of T-cell reconstitution after alpha-beta-depleted transplantation in children. TCRdb passed the PCR reads through MiXCR, listing each CDR3 protein once. The table records about 170,000 distinct CDR3 sequences, over 8.5% of them present only once. The sample was PBMCs, taken before TCRalphabeta/CD19-depleted stem cell transplant. The source is a boy aged 2 to 10 with acute myeloid leukemia, due to receive a stem cell transplant. Both conserved end residues are part of each CDR3. D genes are given only for firm matches. The listing skips clone size in some rows; elsewhere it reads once, few, many or a size class.

TRBV28,many,15,TRBJ1-2,TRBD1,TGTGCCAGCATTCGTGTTCCGGCAGGGGGCAGAGGCTACACCTTC,CASIRVPAGGRGYTF
TRBV18,many,17,TRBJ2-5,TRBD2,TGTGCCAGCTCAGCCTCTCTAGCGGGAGTGGGCCAAGAGACCCAGTACTTC,CASSASLAGVGQETQYF
TRBV27,many,13,TRBJ1-5,.,TGTGCCAGCAGTTTTTCCAAGGAGCGGCCCCAGCATTTT,CASSFSKERPQHF
TRBV7-9,many,14,TRBJ1-4,.,TGTGCCAGCAGCCCTGACACAACTAATGAAAAACTGTTTTTT,CASSPDTTNEKLFF
TRBV6-1,many,15,TRBJ1-2,.,TGTGCCAGCAGTGAAGCAGGAAGACCCCACGATGGCTACACCTTC,CASSEAGRPHDGYTF
TRBV20-1,many,17,TRBJ1-2,TRBD1,TGCAGTGCTAGAACCCGGGACAGGGGGAGAGAAGACTATGGCTACACCTTC,CSARTRDRGREDYGYTF
TRBV6-1,many,14,TRBJ2-3,.,TGTGCCAGCAGCCATTACGACAGCACAGATACGCAGTATTTT,CASSHYDSTDTQYF
TRBV5-1,many,15,TRBJ2-7,TRBD1,TGCGCCAGCAGCCCCCCGGACAGGAGCTCCTACGAGCAGTACTTC,CASSPPDRSSYEQYF
TRBV5-1,many,15,TRBJ2-3,TRBD2,TGCGCCAGCAGCTTGGGGGCGGGAGGAGGAGATACGCAGTATTTT,CASSLGAGGGDTQYF
TRBV9,many,15,TRBJ2-1,TRBD1,TGTGCCAGCAGCGCTATAGGGACAGGGAACAATGAGCAGTTCTTC,CASSAIGTGNNEQFF
TRBV10-1,many,16,TRBJ2-5,TRBD1,TGCGCCAGCAGTGAGTCTGGGACAGGGGGCTTAGAGACCCATTACTTC,CASSESGTGGLETHYF
TRBV4-1,many,15,TRBJ1-6,.,TGCGCCAGCAGCCAACGGGCAGCAGACAATTCACCCCTCCACTTT,CASSQRAADNSPLHF
TRBV27,many,14,TRBJ2-3,TRBD2,TGTGCCAGCAGTTTATTGCGGGAGTTAGATACGCAGTATTTT,CASSLLRELDTQYF
TRBV5-6,many,14,TRBJ1-2,.,TGTGCCAGCAGATTTAATACAGAAGTCTATGGCTACACCTTC,CASRFNTEVYGYTF
TRBV5-5,many,13,TRBJ1-3,.,TGTGCCAGCAGGGCGAGCTCTGGAAACACCATATATTTT,CASRASSGNTIYF
TRBV6-4,many,15,TRBJ2-1,TRBD2,TGTGCCAGCAGTGACGATGCGGGAGACTACAATGAGCAGTTCTTC,CASSDDAGDYNEQFF
TRBV20-1,many,16,TRBJ2-1,.,TGCAGTGCTAGGCTTTTTCGGGCAGGGCGTTACAATGAGCAGTTCTTC,CSARLFRAGRYNEQFF
TRBV20-1,many,11,TRBJ2-1,.,TGCAGTGCTAGAGATGGAGATGAGCAGTTCTTC,CSARDGDEQFF
TRBV12-3/TRBV12-4,many,14,TRBJ2-2,.,TGTGCCAGCAGCTCGGGACTCCAAACCGGGGAGCTGTTTTTT,CASSSGLQTGELFF
TRBV29-1,many,16,TRBJ2-1,TRBD1,TGCAGCGTTGAACCTTGGGGGACAGACTCCTACAATGAGCAGTTCTTC,CSVEPWGTDSYNEQFF
TRBV2,.,14,TRBJ2-7,.,TGTGCCAGCAAAGTGGAGGCCCAGACCTACGAGCAGTACTTC,CASKVEAQTYEQYF
TRBV12-3/TRBV12-4,.,18,TRBJ1-1,TRBD1,TGTGCCTGCAGTTTACGCACGATCCCCGGGACAGGGGGCACTGAAGCTTTCTTT,CACSLRTIPGTGGTEAFF
TRBV18,many,17,TRBJ1-4,TRBD1,TGTGCCAGCTCACCACCGAACCCCGGGACAGATAATGAAAAACTGTTTTTT,CASSPPNPGTDNEKLFF
TRBV7-2,many,16,TRBJ2-1,TRBD2,TGTGCCAGCAGCTTAACCCTACTAGCGGGAGCCAATGAGCAGTTCTTC,CASSLTLLAGANEQFF
TRBV11-2,many,18,TRBJ2-3,TRBD2,TGTGCCAGCAGCTGGGGCCTAGCGGGGGGGGGACGCACAGATACGCAGTATTTT,CASSWGLAGGGRTDTQYF
TRBV10-1,few,14,TRBJ2-7,TRBD1,TGCGCCAGCAGTTCGGACAGGGGGACCTACGAGCAGTACTTC,CASSSDRGTYEQYF
TRBV3-1,many,15,TRBJ2-1,TRBD2,TGTGCCAGCAGCCGCGGGACTAGCGGGGGGGCCGGTCCGTTCTTC,CASSRGTSGGAGPFF
TRBV7-8,many,19,TRBJ2-1,TRBD2,TGTGCCAGCAGCTTAAGGCCAGCGGGGGGCCCTATTGGTGGAAATGAGCAGTTCTTC,CASSLRPAGGPIGGNEQFF
TRBV10-3,many,11,TRBJ2-3,.,TGTGCCATCAGTGAGTCAGATACGCAGTATTTT,CAISESDTQYF
TRBV7-9,many,13,TRBJ2-4,.,TGTGCCAGCAGCTTCTGGGGAGGAAACATTCAGTACTTC,CASSFWGGNIQYF
TRBV5-6,many,16,TRBJ2-6,.,TGTGCCAGCAGCTTGCGACCAGGCTCTGGGGCCAACGTCCTGACTTTC,CASSLRPGSGANVLTF
TRBV7-9,many,15,TRBJ1-6,TRBD1,TGTGCCAGCAGCCCGACTGGACAGGGACGGTCACCCCTCCACTTT,CASSPTGQGRSPLHF
TRBV28,many,15,TRBJ2-3,TRBD2,TGTGCCAGCAGACAGAGCGGGAGGGCCCCAGATACGCAGTATTTT,CASRQSGRAPDTQYF
TRBV7-7,many,15,TRBJ2-1,.,TGTGCCAGCAGCTTGGGGTCGACCTCCTACAATGAGCAGTTCTTC,CASSLGSTSYNEQFF
TRBV4-1,many,14,TRBJ1-5,.,TGCGCCAGCAGCCGACAGGTTAGCAATCAGCCCCAGCATTTT,CASSRQVSNQPQHF
TRBV9,many,16,TRBJ2-6,.,TGTGCCAGTTCGCCGGGACACACATCTGGGGCCAACGTCCTGACTTTC,CASSPGHTSGANVLTF
TRBV5-1,many,16,TRBJ2-3,TRBD2,TGCGCCAGCAGCTTGGCCGCGGCGGGAGAGACAGATACGCAGTATTTT,CASSLAAAGETDTQYF
TRBV18,many,14,TRBJ2-2,.,TGTGCCAGCTCACCAGGGGCGAACACCGGGGAGCTGTTTTTT,CASSPGANTGELFF
TRBV5-1,many,15,TRBJ2-2,.,TGCGCCAGCAGCCCTATCGGGGGAGACACCGGGGAGCTGTTTTTT,CASSPIGGDTGELFF
TRBV6-5,many,14,TRBJ1-6,TRBD1,TGTGCCAGCAGTTACAGGACAGGGTCTTCACCCCTCCACTTT,CASSYRTGSSPLHF
TRBV18,few,13,TRBJ1-1,TRBD1,TGTGCCAGCCAACAGGGGTACTACACTGAAGCTTTCTTT,CASQQGYYTEAFF
TRBV5-1,many,13,TRBJ1-1,.,TGCGCCAGCAGAATGACCGCAAACACTGAAGCTTTCTTT,CASRMTANTEAFF
TRBV20-1,many,16,TRBJ2-1,.,TGCAGTGCTAGGAGAGGGAGCGGAGCTACGTACAATGAGCAGTTCTTC,CSARRGSGATYNEQFF
TRBV20-1,many,17,TRBJ1-6,.,TGCAGTGCTCCCCAAGACAAGAGGAGCTCCTATAATTCACCCCTCCACTTT,CSAPQDKRSSYNSPLHF
TRBV6-5,many,15,TRBJ1-1,.,TGTGCCAGCAGTTCCCTTCGGGGGATGAACACTGAAGCTTTCTTT,CASSSLRGMNTEAFF
TRBV18,many,14,TRBJ1-3,.,TGTGCCAGCTCACCAGGGGTTCGCGGAAACACCATATATTTT,CASSPGVRGNTIYF
TRBV20-1,many,12,TRBJ2-2,.,TGCAGTGCCCACCCTAACACCGGGGAGCTGTTTTTT,CSAHPNTGELFF
TRBV28,many,15,TRBJ1-3,.,TGTGCCAGCAGTTTATTCCCCAGGGAGGAAAACACCATATATTTT,CASSLFPREENTIYF
TRBV5-1,many,14,TRBJ1-1,.,TGCGCCAGCAGCTTGCCACAGGGGAACACTGAAGCTTTCTTT,CASSLPQGNTEAFF
TRBV27,many,14,TRBJ2-7,.,TGTGCCAGCAGTTTAGGCGCGGACTCCTACGAGCAGTACTTC,CASSLGADSYEQYF
TRBV12-3/TRBV12-4,many,15,TRBJ1-6,.,TGTGCCAGCAGTTTAGGCAAAAGGAATAATTCACCCCTCCACTTT,CASSLGKRNNSPLHF
TRBV5-4,many,16,TRBJ2-1,TRBD2,TGTGCCAGCAGCTCGACTAGCGGGGACTCCTACAATGAGCAGTTCTTC,CASSSTSGDSYNEQFF